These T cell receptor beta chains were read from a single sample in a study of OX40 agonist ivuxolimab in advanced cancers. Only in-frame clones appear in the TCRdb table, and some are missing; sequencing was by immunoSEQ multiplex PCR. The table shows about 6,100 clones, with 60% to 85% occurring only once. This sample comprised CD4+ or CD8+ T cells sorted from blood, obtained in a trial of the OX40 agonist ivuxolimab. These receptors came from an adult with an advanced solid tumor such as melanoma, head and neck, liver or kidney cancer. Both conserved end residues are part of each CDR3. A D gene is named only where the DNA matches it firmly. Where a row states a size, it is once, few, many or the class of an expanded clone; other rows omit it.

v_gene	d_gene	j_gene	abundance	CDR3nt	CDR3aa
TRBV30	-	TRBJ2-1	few	TGTGCCTGGAGTGTACTCTCCCTTCCAAAGGGGGGATCGGGGTTCAATGAGCAGTTCTTC	CAWSVLSLPKGGSGFNEQFF
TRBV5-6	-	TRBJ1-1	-	TGTGCCAGCAGCTTGGCCAGCAGGCGGTCGATAGCTTTCTTT	CASSLASRRSIAFF
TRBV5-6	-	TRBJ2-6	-	TGTGCCAGCTATCAGGTCACACAAAGTCGGGCCAACGTCCTGACTTTC	CASYQVTQSRANVLTF
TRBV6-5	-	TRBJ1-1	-	TGTGCCAGCAGTTACGCCAGCGGAGGCACTGAAGCTTTCTTT	CASSYASGGTEAFF
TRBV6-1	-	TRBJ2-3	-	TGTGCCAGCAGTGCGGGGGAAGCAGATACGCAGTATTTT	CASSAGEADTQYF
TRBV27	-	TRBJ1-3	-	TGTGCCAGCAGTTTAAGGGGGACGGGTGGAAACACCATATATTTT	CASSLRGTGGNTIYF
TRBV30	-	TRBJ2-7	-	TGTGCCTGGAGTCCGGGAAGTATCGCCTACGAGCAGTACTTC	CAWSPGSIAYEQYF
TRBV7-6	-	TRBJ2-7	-	TGTGCCAGCAGCTTAGCGGAAACCTACGAGCAGTACTTC	CASSLAETYEQYF
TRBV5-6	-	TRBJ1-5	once	TGTGCCAGCAGCCTGGGGGGGCTAGGGTATCAGCCCCAGCATTTT	CASSLGGLGYQPQHF
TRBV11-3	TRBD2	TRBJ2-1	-	TGTGCCAGCAGCTTAGGTACTAGCGGGGGCCACTACAATGAGCAGTTCTTC	CASSLGTSGGHYNEQFF
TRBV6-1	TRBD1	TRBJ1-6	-	TGTGCCAGCAGTGAGGACAGGGGAGCATTGAATAATTCACCCCTCCACTTT	CASSEDRGALNNSPLHF
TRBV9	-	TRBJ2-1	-	TGTGCCAGCAGCGGGGGATTTACAGGGAACAATGAGCAGTTCTTC	CASSGGFTGNNEQFF
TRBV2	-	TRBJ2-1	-	TGTGCCAGCAGCGCGGTCGCGTACAATGAGCAGTTCTTC	CASSAVAYNEQFF
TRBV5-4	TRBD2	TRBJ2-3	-	TGTGCCAGCAGCTTGAGGGCGGGAGGGCGAGATACGCAGTATTTT	CASSLRAGGRDTQYF